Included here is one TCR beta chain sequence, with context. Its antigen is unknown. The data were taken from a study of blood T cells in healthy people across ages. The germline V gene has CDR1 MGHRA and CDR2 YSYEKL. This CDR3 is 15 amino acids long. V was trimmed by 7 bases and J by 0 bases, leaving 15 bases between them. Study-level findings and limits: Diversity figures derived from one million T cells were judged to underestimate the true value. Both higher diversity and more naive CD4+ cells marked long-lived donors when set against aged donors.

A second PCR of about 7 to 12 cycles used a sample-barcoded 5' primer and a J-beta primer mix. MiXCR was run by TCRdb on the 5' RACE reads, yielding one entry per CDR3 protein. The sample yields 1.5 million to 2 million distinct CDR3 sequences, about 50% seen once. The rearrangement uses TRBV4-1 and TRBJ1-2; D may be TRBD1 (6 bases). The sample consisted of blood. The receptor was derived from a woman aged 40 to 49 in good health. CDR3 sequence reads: CASNKRTEPNYGYTF. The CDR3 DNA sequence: TGCGCCAGCAACAAGAGGACAGAACCTAACTATGGCTACACCTTC.